Listed here are 25 T cell receptor beta chains from one sample, sequenced in a study of blood T cell repertoires in COVID-19. Profiled with immunoSEQ multiplex PCR; TCRdb holds only in-frame clones, not every one. This table holds roughly 210,000 clones, 88% found once. Sequences were obtained from peripheral blood. These receptors were collected from a man in his 70s with acute or convalescent COVID-19.

The gene calls are TRBV19 and TRBJ2-6; D perhaps matches TRBD2 (7 bases). The germline CDR1 and CDR2 sequences are LNHDA and SQIVND (reference sequence). This CDR3 contains 19 residues. Between the trimmed V and J ends, which lost 2 bases and 2 bases, there was a span of 19 bases. The CDR3 DNA reads as TGTGCCAGTAGTATATCGGCGGGGGCTGCCTCCACTGGGGCCAACGTCCTGACTTTC. Its protein product is CASSISAGAASTGANVLTF.

The V and J genes are TRBV6-5 and TRBJ1-4; 9 positions agree with TRBD1. In germline, CDR1 is MNHEY, CDR2 SVGAGI. The CDR3 has 15 amino acids. V was clipped by 4 bases and J by 7 bases; unmatched bases: 7. CDR3 DNA sequence: TGTGCCAGCAGTTCAGGGGGACAGGGTGTTGAAAAACTGTTTTTT. This translates into CASSSGGQGVEKLFF.

The V gene is TRBV19, the J gene TRBJ2-2, with TRBD1 matching over 11 bases. The germline CDR1 and CDR2 sequences are LNHDA and SQIVND (reference sequence). CDR3 length equals 17 residues. V trimming: 7 bases; J trimming: 0 bases; junction bases outside the gene matches: 7. The CDR3 coding sequence is TGTGCCAGTACTAGAAGGGGACAGGGGGCGAACACCGGGGAGCTGTTTTTT. It translates to CASTRRGQGANTGELFF.

The CDR3 region is CASSAGGHGEQFF. The DNA of the CDR3 is TGTGCCAGCAGCGCAGGGGGACACGGTGAGCAGTTCTTC. The rearrangement uses TRBV7-3 and TRBJ2-1; 7 bases are shared with TRBD1. CDR3 length: 13 amino acids. Germline values: CDR1 SGHTA, CDR2 FQGTGA. Unmatched junction bases numbered 7, after V lost 5 bases and J lost 9 bases.

This chain joins TRBV5-1 and TRBJ2-1; TRBD2 agrees at 16 bases. The CDR3 has 16 residues. Looked up from germline, CDR1 is SGHRS and CDR2 is YFSETQ. Losses at the gene ends were 3 bases for V and 9 bases for J; bases not matched to a gene: 6. The CDR3 DNA reads as TGCGCCAGCAGCTCGGGACTAGCGGGAGGGCTAGGTGAGCAGTTCTTC. This gives the protein CASSSGLAGGLGEQFF.

V is TRBV5-6 and J is TRBJ2-1, with 9 bases aligning to TRBD1. V was clipped by 5 bases and J by 1 base; unmatched bases: 7. The CDR3 runs 16 residues. In germline, CDR1 is SGHDT, CDR2 YYEEEE. The CDR3 DNA sequence: TGTGCCAGCAGTTTTAACAGGGGGCAGTCCTACAATGAGCAGTTCTTC. As protein: CASSFNRGQSYNEQFF.

V gene TRBV7-9 combines with J gene TRBJ2-7; unclear D gene. The CDR3 spans 12 residues. V gave up 4 bases and J gave up 7 bases, with 11 bases separating them. CDR1 and CDR2 from the germline V gene are SEHNR and FQNEAQ (reference sequence). CDR3 protein: CASSSTVSEQYF. CDR3 nucleotides: TGTGCCAGCAGCTCAACAGTGTCTGAGCAGTACTTC.

The chain joins TRBV4-3 to TRBJ1-2; TRBD1 aligns across 7 bases. The V gene end was trimmed by 0 bases and the J gene end by 4 bases; junction bases not matched to a gene: 5. The CDR3 is 15 residues long. The germline gives CDR1 LGHNA, CDR2 YSLEER. CDR3: CASSQDLAGGYGYTF. The CDR3 coding sequence is TGCGCCAGCAGCCAAGATCTAGCAGGGGGCTATGGCTACACCTTC.

This chain connects TRBV5-5 to TRBJ2-7; the match to TRBD2 covers 9 bases. J gave up 3 bases and V 2 bases, and 6 bases lay outside the gene matches. In germline, CDR1 is SGHKS, CDR2 YYEKEE (reference sequence). This CDR3 region has 15 residues. CDR3 protein: CASSFSGSTYYEQYF. The CDR3 DNA reads as TGTGCCAGCAGCTTTAGCGGGAGTACGTACTACGAGCAGTACTTC.

The CDR3 reads CATSDSARDSHTDTQYF. The DNA of the CDR3 is TGTGCCACCAGTGATTCGGCCCGGGACAGCCACACAGATACGCAGTATTTT. The chain recombines TRBV24-1 with TRBJ2-3, with TRBD1 identical over 7 bases. The J segment lost 2 bases and the V segment lost 2 bases, leaving 9 bases of the junction unmatched. The CDR3 extends over 17 amino acids. Germline CDR1 reads KGHDR; CDR2 reads SFDVKD.

As regards this clone: Other nucleotide sequences in the sample specify the same CDR3. The CDR3 here is CASSFGTSGTGELFF. CDR3 DNA: TGTGCCAGCAGTTTCGGGACTAGCGGAACCGGGGAGCTGTTTTTT. The rearrangement uses TRBV27 and TRBJ2-2, with 11 nucleotides matching TRBD2. The J segment lost 5 bases and the V segment lost 3 bases, leaving 2 bases of the junction unmatched. CDR1 and CDR2 from the germline V gene are MNHEY and SMNVEV (reference sequence). This CDR3 region has 15 residues.

V is TRBV5-1 and J is TRBJ1-1; D might be TRBD1 (6 bases). V lost 4 bases and J lost 4, with 17 bases in between. CDR3 length: 15 residues. CDR1 SGHRS and CDR2 YFSETQ come from the germline V gene. As DNA, the CDR3 is TGCGCCAGCAGCCCAAACAGGGAAAGGAGCACTGAAGCTTTCTTT. Its protein product is CASSPNRERSTEAFF.

The chain uses TRBV5-5 and TRBJ2-1; 7 nucleotides align to TRBD2. The CDR3 extends over 15 amino acids. J gave up 3 bases and V 4 bases, and 7 bases lay outside the gene matches. Germline-derived CDR1 and CDR2 are SGHKS and YYEKEE (reference sequence). The DNA of the CDR3 is TGTGCCAGCAGCCGGGGGGAGGCTGTCTACAATGAGCAGTTCTTC. Its protein is CASSRGEAVYNEQFF.

The genes are TRBV7-8 and TRBJ2-4; TRBD1 agrees at 8 bases. The germline gives CDR1 SGHVS, CDR2 FQNEAQ. J gave up 0 bases and V 5 bases, and 9 bases lay outside the gene matches. This CDR3 is 17 amino acids long. The CDR3 region has the DNA TGTGCCAGCAGCACCCGGACAGGGCCACTAGCCAAAAACATTCAGTACTTC. Its protein product is CASSTRTGPLAKNIQYF.

The V call is TRBV19, the J call TRBJ2-1; 8 bases are a match to TRBD1. V shed 4 bases and J 3 bases; nucleotides not matched to a gene: 5. Germline lookup yields CDR1 LNHDA and CDR2 SQIVND (reference sequence). The CDR3 length is 15 residues. The CDR3 DNA follows: TGTGCCAGTAGTAACCAGGGGGCCCTCTACAATGAGCAGTTCTTC. It translates to CASSNQGALYNEQFF. Filled out from reference TRBV19 and TRBJ2-1, the complete variable domain reads DGGITQSPKYLFRKEGQNVTLSCEQNLNHDAMYWYRQDPGQGLRLIYYSQIVNDFQKGDIAEGYSVSREKKESFPLTVTSAQKNPTAFYLCASSNQGALYNEQFFGPGTRLTVL.

V usage is TRBV10-3 and J usage is TRBJ2-5; D is possibly TRBD2 (5 bases). The CDR3 is 12 residues long. Trimming took off 2 bases at V and 11 bases at J, with 12 bases between the two ends. Germline CDR1 and CDR2: ENHRY and SYGVKD. The CDR3 DNA follows: TGTGCCATCAGTGAGCCTGGAGCGGCTCAGTACTTC. This gives the protein CAISEPGAAQYF.

The chain links TRBV5-6 to TRBJ1-1, with D possibly being TRBD1 (5 bases). V lost 4 bases to trimming and J lost 1 base, with 11 bases between them. CDR3 length equals 14 residues. Germline CDR1 SGHDT, CDR2 YYEEEE. CDR3 loop: CASSPQGPNTEAFF. For the CDR3, the DNA is TGTGCCAGCAGCCCTCAGGGTCCGAACACTGAAGCTTTCTTT.

Only a few counts were recorded for this clone. This sequence joins TRBV28 and TRBJ2-4, with unresolved D. The CDR3 is made up of 11 amino acids. Germline V gene sequence: CDR1 MDHEN, CDR2 SYDVKM. V was cut by 10 bases and J by 9 bases, with 13 bases left in between. The CDR3 region has the DNA TGTGCCACCGCAGCACGGAGCATTCAGTACTTC. Its protein product is CATAARSIQYF.

The chain recombines TRBV19 with TRBJ2-1; 8 bases are shared with TRBD2. The germline V gene has CDR1 LNHDA and CDR2 SQIVND (reference sequence). The CDR3 spans 13 residues. V was clipped by 7 bases and J by 4 bases; unmatched bases: 3. The CDR3 region is CASMPSGYNEQFF. The CDR3 DNA is TGTGCCAGTATGCCTAGCGGGTACAATGAGCAGTTCTTC.

In its sample, this clone was seen once. The rearrangement links TRBV30 to TRBJ2-1; 10 nucleotides agree with TRBD2. Unmatched junction bases numbered 6, after V lost 4 bases and J lost 0 bases. Looked up from germline, CDR1 is GTSNPN and CDR2 is SVGIG (reference sequence). The CDR3 runs to 16 residues. This CDR3 is CAWNSGRSSSYNEQFF. CDR3 DNA: TGTGCCTGGAATAGCGGGAGGTCTAGCTCCTACAATGAGCAGTTCTTC. The whole variable domain, filled in from reference TRBV30 and TRBJ2-1, reads SQTIHQWPATLVQPVGSPLSLECTVEGTSNPNLYWYRQAAGRGLQLLFYSVGIGQISSEVPQNLSASRPQDRQFILSSKKLLLSDSGFYLCAWNSGRSSSYNEQFFGPGTRLTVL.

The chain recombines TRBV5-6 with TRBJ2-2, with D possibly being TRBD1 (7 bases). Germline CDR1 reads SGHDT; CDR2 reads YYEEEE. This CDR3 has 15 residues. V was pared by 5 bases and J by 0 bases, with 11 bases between. The CDR3 sequence: CASRAGQTNTGELFF. In DNA, the CDR3 is TGTGCCAGCAGGGCGGGACAGACGAACACCGGGGAGCTGTTTTTT.

This chain joins TRBV11-3 and TRBJ2-3, with 8 positions matching TRBD1. V shed 5 bases and J 1 base; nucleotides not matched to a gene: 5. The germline V gene has CDR1 SGHNT and CDR2 YENEEA. CDR3 length: 15 residues. The CDR3 DNA is TGTGCCAGCAGCAGCAGGGGGCTGGGCACAGATACGCAGTATTTT. It yields the protein CASSSRGLGTDTQYF.

The chain carries TRBV28 and TRBJ1-2; TRBD1 matches at 8 bases. V was clipped by 5 bases and J by 5 bases; unmatched bases: 10. CDR3 length equals 15 residues. Germline V gene lookup returns CDR1 MDHEN and CDR2 SYDVKM. The CDR3 region has the DNA TGTGCCAGCAGTCTCCCCCAGGGGGCAGATTATGGCTACACCTTC. Amino acids: CASSLPQGADYGYTF.

In this sample, this clone turned up once. The CDR3 DNA is TGTGCCAGCAGTCTTGGGCTAGCGACCTACGAGCAGTACTTC. Amino acid sequence: CASSLGLATYEQYF. This sequence joins TRBV28 and TRBJ2-7; D perhaps matches TRBD2 (6 bases). The length of the CDR3 is 14 residues. Trimming removed 5 bases at V and 2 bases at J, with 13 bases between. Germline V gene sequence: CDR1 MDHEN, CDR2 SYDVKM.

The chain joins TRBV29-1 to TRBJ1-4; D is uncertain. Trimming took 5 bases from V and 8 from J, leaving 18 bases between them. The CDR3 length is 14 residues. The germline V gene has CDR1 SQVTM and CDR2 ANQGSEA. In DNA form, the CDR3 reads TGCAGCGTTTCGGCAGGCCCCGGGAAAGAAAAACTGTTTTTT. Translation: CSVSAGPGKEKLFF. The full variable domain, with the rest looked up from reference TRBV29-1 and TRBJ1-4, is SAVISQKPSRDICQRGTSLTIQCQVDSQVTMMFWYRQQPGQSLTLIATANQGSEATYESGFVIDKFPISRPNLTFSTLTVSNMSPEDSSIYLCSVSAGPGKEKLFFGSGTQLSVL.